This TCR beta chain comes out of a study of cytomegalovirus exposure and HLA in healthy donors. Study-wide results and caveats: When the data were analyzed later, several of the most significant clusters appeared to be linked to common viral pathogens.

The PCR ran on 60 Vbeta and 13 Jbeta primers. Sequencing used immunoSEQ multiplex PCR; TCRdb keeps in-frame clones, though not all of them. The data show some 190,000 clones, roughly 82% seen once. Remarks on this clone: Its antigen is currently unknown.

Germline loops: CDR1 MGHDK, CDR2 SYGVNS. There are 15 residues in the CDR3. V gave up 4 bases and J gave up 0 bases, with 9 bases separating them. This TCR was sampled from a man aged 35-49 years in good health and CMV-seronegative. Sequencing was carried out using PBMCs. This chain connects TRBV25-1 to TRBJ1-4; TRBD1 is a possible D gene (5 bases). The CDR3 DNA follows: TGTGCCAGCAGTGGAGACAGCGCAACTAATGAAAAACTGTTTTTT. Protein: CASSGDSATNEKLFF.